Sequencing of this T cell receptor (beta chain) was carried out in a study of cytomegalovirus exposure and HLA in healthy donors. The PCR contained 60 Vbeta and 13 Jbeta primers. This table comes from immunoSEQ multiplex PCR, and its TCRdb copy is limited to in-frame clones, with some not included. In the table there are under 150,000 clones, under 70% of which are singletons. In its sample, this clone was seen many times. The TCR originated in a man younger than 35 in good health and CMV-seropositive. Sequences were obtained from PBMCs.

The CDR3 DNA sequence: TGTGCCAGCAGCCCCCGACAGGGGGGACCTTCGAACACCGGGGAGCTGTTTTTT. Its protein is CASSPRQGGPSNTGELFF. This chain connects TRBV7-3 to TRBJ2-2; 9 bases map to TRBD1. J was trimmed by 0 bases and V by 5 bases; bases with no gene match: 10. The CDR3 runs to 18 residues. CDR1 and CDR2 (germline): SGHTA, FQGTGA.